The 31 T cell receptor beta chains given below trace back to one sample, sequenced in a study of blood T cells in healthy people across ages. Using a J-beta primer mix together with a sample-barcoded 5' primer, a second PCR was run for about 6 to 11 cycles. TCRdb redid the calling of the 5' RACE reads with MiXCR, one entry per CDR3 protein. This table holds over 1,500,000 distinct CDR3 sequences, about two fifths found once. Material for sequencing was blood. The receptors shown here come from a human donor in good health.

The chain links TRBV9 to TRBJ1-2; D uncertain. Trimming pared 3 bases from V and 7 bases from J, leaving 13 bases between. This CDR3 has 13 amino acids. Germline lookup yields CDR1 SGDLS and CDR2 YYNGEE. In nucleotides, the CDR3 is TGTGCCAGCAGCGATGAAGGGAGAGGTGGCTACACCTTC. Protein product: CASSDEGRGGYTF. The complete variable domain, with remaining parts taken from reference TRBV9 and TRBJ1-2, reads DSGVTQTPKHLITATGQRVTLRCSPRSGDLSVYWYQQSLDQGLQFLIQYYNGEERAKGNILERFSAQQFPDLHSELNLSSLELGDSALYFCASSDEGRGGYTFGSGTRLTVV.

This chain joins TRBV18 and TRBJ2-1; 8 bases are a match to TRBD2. The germline gives CDR1 KGHSH, CDR2 LQKENI. V lost 0 bases, J lost 4 bases, and 5 bases stayed unmatched. This CDR3 region has 16 residues. CDR3 sequence (DNA): TGTGCCAGCTCACCACCGGGGCGGGGGGAATACAATGAGCAGTTCTTC. Translated, it gives CASSPPGRGEYNEQFF.

This clonotype was counted a few times. The genes are TRBV12-3 or TRBV12-4 and TRBJ2-1; D not resolved. Trimming stripped 8 bases from V and 3 bases from J, with 11 bases between. The CDR3 covers 13 residues. This CDR3 reads CASAWQHYNEQFF. As DNA, the CDR3 is TGTGCCAGCGCTTGGCAGCACTACAATGAGCAGTTCTTC.

The table lists this clonotype with a few counts. CDR3: CASSKGRFLEETQYF. Written as DNA, the CDR3 is TGTGCCAGCAGCAAAGGGCGGTTCTTGGAAGAGACCCAGTACTTC. The V gene is TRBV21-1, the J gene TRBJ2-5. TRBV21-1 is termed a pseudogene. The CDR3 runs to 15 residues.

This clonotype was observed a few times. The V and J genes are TRBV4-1 and TRBJ2-7; D gene uncertain. CDR1 MGHRA and CDR2 YSYEKL come from the germline V gene. Trimming cost V 1 base and J 9 bases, with 19 bases left between them. This CDR3 is built from 15 residues. CDR3 loop: CASSQVLGSEGMQYF. CDR3 bases: TGCGCCAGCAGCCAAGTTTTAGGATCGGAAGGGATGCAGTACTTC.

This clonotype has just a few counts. V gene TRBV10-3 combines with J gene TRBJ2-3; D might be TRBD1 or TRBD2, each matching 6 bases. Looked up from germline, CDR1 is ENHRY and CDR2 is SYGVKD. Trimming stripped 2 bases from V and 5 bases from J, with 20 bases between. This CDR3 spans 17 amino acids. The CDR3 protein is CAISEAVGTGRGDTQYF. In DNA, the CDR3 is TGTGCCATCAGTGAGGCCGTAGGAACAGGGCGGGGAGATACGCAGTATTTT.

The V call is TRBV6-5, the J call TRBJ2-4; D ambiguous. The DNA end is a closer match to TRBJ2-5, so the J assignment may be wrong. CDR3 size: 13 residues. The germline CDR1 and CDR2 sequences are MNHEY and SVGAGI. CDR3 nucleotides: TGTGCCAGCAGTTACAATCCTGAAGAGACCCAGTACTTC. This sequence encodes CASSYNPEETQYF.

The chain employs TRBV6-5 and TRBJ1-2; TRBD1 matches 10 bases. V gave up 0 bases and J gave up 4 bases; unmatched junction bases: 2. Germline-derived CDR1 and CDR2 are MNHEY and SVGAGI. The CDR3 sequence is 15 residues long. The CDR3 DNA follows: TGTGCCAGCAGTTACTCGACAGGGGGCTCCTATGGCTACACCTTC. Protein: CASSYSTGGSYGYTF.

The rearrangement links TRBV7-2 to TRBJ1-5; D remains unclear. The CDR3 spans 15 residues. Germline-derived CDR1 and CDR2 are SGHTA and FQGNSA. The ends were cut back, 1 base at V and 1 base at J, with 8 bases in the middle. The CDR3 spells CASSLVALSNQPQHF. CDR3 nucleotides: TGTGCCAGCAGCTTAGTAGCTTTGAGCAATCAGCCCCAGCATTTT.

This clonotype was picked up a small number of times. This chain connects TRBV7-2 to TRBJ2-7, with a tentative D call TRBD2 (5 bases). CDR1 and CDR2 from the germline V gene are SGHTA and FQGNSA. The CDR3 length is 13 residues. The V end was cut by 5 bases, the J end by 2 bases, with 10 bases between. The CDR3 reads CASSVPGTYEQYF. CDR3 sequence (DNA): TGTGCCAGCAGCGTACCCGGGACCTACGAGCAGTACTTC.

This clonotype appeared many times. The CDR3 protein is CASSIKGWETQYF. CDR3 in DNA: TGTGCCAGCAGCATCAAGGGGTGGGAGACCCAGTACTTC. The rearrangement uses TRBV7-9 and TRBJ2-5; D is possibly TRBD1 (5 bases). V was cut by 5 bases and J by 5 bases, with 12 bases left in between. Germline CDR1 is SEHNR and CDR2 is FQNEAQ (reference sequence). The CDR3 is 13 amino acids.

The table lists this clonotype with a count of one. V gene TRBV6-2 or TRBV6-3 combines with J gene TRBJ1-6; unclear D gene. Between the trimmed V and J ends, which lost 2 bases and 10 bases, there was a span of 9 bases. Germline CDR1 and CDR2: MNHEY and SVGEGT. This CDR3 has 13 residues. The DNA of the CDR3 is TGTGCCAGCAGTTACGGCGTCTACTCACCCCTCCACTTT. It yields the protein CASSYGVYSPLHF.

The chain couples TRBV20-1 to TRBJ2-7, with 7 bases identical to TRBD1. The CDR3 runs to 12 residues. Germline V lookup: CDR1 DFQATT, CDR2 SNEGSKA (reference sequence). CDR3 DNA sequence: TGCAGATTCGACAGGGACGTGTACGAGCAGTACTTC. Its translation is CRFDRDVYEQYF.

A few counts support this clonotype. V usage is TRBV4-2 and J usage is TRBJ2-7, with D perhaps matching TRBD2 (5 bases). The CDR3 covers 14 residues. Germline V gene lookup returns CDR1 LGHNA and CDR2 YNFKEQ. V lost 2 bases, J lost 0 bases, and 8 bases lay in between. CDR3 amino acids: CASSQIAGSYEQYF. The CDR3 bases are TGTGCCAGCAGCCAAATCGCGGGCTCCTACGAGCAGTACTTC.

With regard to this clonotype: A single base separates this from a much larger clone, so it may be a read error. The chain uses TRBV6-2 or TRBV6-3 and TRBJ2-7; 8 bases fit TRBD1. Unmatched junction bases numbered 1, after V lost 0 bases and J lost 3 bases. CDR1 is MNHEY and CDR2 is SVGEGT in the germline V gene. This CDR3 spans 14 amino acids. This chain's CDR3 is CASSYSTGVYEQYF. CDR3 nucleotides: TGTGCCAGCAGTTACTCGACAGGGGTCTACGAGCAGTACTTC.

A remark on this clonotype: A much larger clone lies one base from this, so it may be a read error. The chain is built from TRBV7-2 and TRBJ2-1; possible D gene TRBD1, 6 bases. The germline CDR1 and CDR2 sequences are SGHTA and FQGNSA. V was cut by 1 base and J by 10 bases, with 14 bases left in between. This CDR3 contains 14 residues. This CDR3 reads CASSLGTEYYEQFF. Written as DNA, the CDR3 is TGTGCCAGCAGCTTAGGGACAGAGTACTACGAGCAGTTCTTC.

This clonotype was counted many times. J is TRBJ2-3 and V is TRBV28, with no clear D. Germline V CDR1 and CDR2: MDHEN, SYDVKM. This CDR3 has 13 amino acids. The ends were cut back, 2 bases at V and 2 bases at J, with 5 bases in the middle. The CDR3 nucleotides read TGTGCCAGCAGTTTAAACCCCACAGATACGCAGTATTTT. This gives the protein CASSLNPTDTQYF.

The CDR3, as DNA: TGTGCCAGCAGTACATCGCCTAGCGGGGCGACGGATGAGCAGTTCTTC. Translating it yields CASSTSPSGATDEQFF. The chain is built from TRBV6-2 or TRBV6-3 and TRBJ2-1; 9 bases are shared with TRBD2. Germline V CDR1 and CDR2: MNHEY, SVGEGT. The CDR3 contains 16 residues. Trimming removed 5 bases from V and 8 bases from J; junction bases left unmatched: 13.

This chain connects TRBV28 to TRBJ2-3; possibly TRBD2 for D (6 bases). Trimming cost V 5 bases and J 1 base, with 13 bases left between them. Germline CDR1 reads MDHEN; CDR2 reads SYDVKM. The CDR3 loop spans 15 amino acids. CDR3 sequence reads: CASSGRGVGTDTQYF. The CDR3 DNA sequence: TGTGCCAGCAGTGGGCGCGGGGTGGGCACAGATACGCAGTATTTT.

The sample holds a few counts of this clonotype. The chain employs TRBV29-1 and TRBJ1-1; the D is unclear. Trimming left V 6 bases short and J 1 base short, with 12 bases between. The germline V gene encodes CDR1 SQVTM and CDR2 ANQGSEA. The CDR3 runs to 13 residues. CDR3 coding DNA: TGCAGCGTAGAACATGACCCGAACACTGAAGCTTTCTTT. This encodes CSVEHDPNTEAFF.

The chain is built from TRBV6-5 and TRBJ2-3, with 7 bases that match TRBD2. Per the germline V gene, CDR1 is MNHEY and CDR2 is SVGAGI. Trimming at V came to 7 bases and at J to 7 bases, leaving 14 bases not matched to a gene. The CDR3 covers 15 residues. CDR3 region: CASKPPGLRWHTQYF. CDR3 in DNA: TGTGCCAGCAAACCTCCGGGACTAAGGTGGCATACGCAGTATTTT.

Comments on this clonotype: The junction differs from germline at one of its ends, possibly a read error. This rearrangement joins TRBV20-1 to TRBJ2-3; 8 nucleotides line up with TRBD2. CDR1 is DFQATT, CDR2 SNEGSKA, per germline (reference sequence). The CDR3 runs to 14 residues. CDR3 protein: CGARSGGAGGTQYF. In DNA, the CDR3 is TGCGGTGCTAGATCCGGCGGGGCGGGGGGTACGCAGTATTTT.

The chain joins TRBV3-1 to TRBJ2-5, with D possibly matching TRBD2 (6 bases). The CDR3 has 16 residues. The germline V gene has CDR1 LGHDT and CDR2 YNNKEL (reference sequence). V was shortened by 3 bases and J by 5 bases, with 19 bases between the two germline ends. The CDR3 loop is CASSQVSGSGRETQYF. The CDR3 DNA follows: TGTGCCAGCAGCCAGGTCTCGGGGAGCGGGCGCGAGACCCAGTACTTC.

The chain couples TRBV5-1 to TRBJ1-6, with TRBD1 as a possible D gene (5 bases). CDR1 and CDR2 from the germline V gene are SGHRS and YFSETQ. The CDR3 runs to 15 residues. V lost 0 bases to trimming and J lost 6 bases, with 10 bases between them. CDR3 amino acids: CASSLDPGTNSPLHF. Written as DNA, the CDR3 is TGCGCCAGCAGCTTGGATCCAGGGACTAATTCACCCCTCCACTTT.

This rearrangement joins TRBV3-1 to TRBJ2-5; 9 positions agree with TRBD2. V lost 4 bases, J lost 4 bases, and 10 bases stayed unmatched. Germline assignment: CDR1 LGHDT and CDR2 YNNKEL (reference sequence). There are 16 residues in the CDR3. The CDR3, as DNA: TGTGCCAGCAGCCGCCCGGCTAGCGGGGTCGGAGAGACCCAGTACTTC. Amino acids: CASSRPASGVGETQYF.

This clonotype was recorded once. V gene TRBV28 combines with J gene TRBJ1-5, with 8 bases fitting TRBD1. Looked up from germline, CDR1 is MDHEN and CDR2 is SYDVKM. This CDR3 spans 16 amino acids. Losses at the gene ends were 4 bases for V and 7 bases for J; bases not matched to a gene: 12. CDR3 sequence: CASSSAGQGRRQPQHF. DNA for the CDR3: TGTGCCAGCAGTTCAGCCGGACAGGGACGTAGGCAGCCCCAGCATTTT.

This clonotype was seen more than once but under ten times. V usage is TRBV4-3 and J usage is TRBJ2-4; D gene unclear. The germline V gene has CDR1 LGHNA and CDR2 YSLEER. There are 13 residues in the CDR3. V lost 1 base, J lost 3 bases, and 4 bases lay in between. The CDR3 region has the DNA TGCGCCAGCAGCCAAGGGTTCAAAAACATTCAGTACTTC. Translated: CASSQGFKNIQYF.

The rearrangement uses TRBV9 and TRBJ2-1; TRBD1 is a possible D gene (5 bases). CDR3 size: 15 residues. CDR1 and CDR2 from the germline V gene are SGDLS and YYNGEE. V lost 0 bases and J 4 bases, leaving 11 bases between the germline ends. Here the CDR3 reads CASSVETAFYNEQFF. CDR3 DNA sequence: TGTGCCAGCAGCGTAGAGACAGCTTTTTACAATGAGCAGTTCTTC.

The V gene is TRBV20-1, the J gene TRBJ1-5; 8 positions match TRBD1. This CDR3 is built from 15 residues. J gave up 11 bases and V 1 base, and 13 bases lay outside the gene matches. Germline V gene data show CDR1 as DFQATT and CDR2 as SNEGSKA (reference sequence). The CDR3 here is CSARVGGQGHRAQHF. In DNA form, the CDR3 reads TGCAGTGCTAGAGTGGGAGGACAGGGCCATCGGGCCCAGCATTTT.

This clonotype was counted only a few times. The chain employs TRBV10-3 and TRBJ2-1, with 10 bases lining up with TRBD1. Germline V gene data show CDR1 as ENHRY and CDR2 as SYGVKD. The CDR3 runs to 13 residues. Trimming took 10 bases from V and 4 from J; bases not matched to a gene: 4. The CDR3 DNA reads TGTGCCAGCGGGACAGGGGTTTACAATGAGCAGTTCTTC. Its protein product is CASGTGVYNEQFF.

The J gene is TRBJ2-1, the V gene TRBV4-1, with 11 bases fitting TRBD2. With V trimmed by 4 bases and J by 8 bases, 10 bases remained unmatched. Per the germline V gene, CDR1 is MGHRA and CDR2 is YSYEKL. CDR3 length equals 16 residues. The chain's CDR3 is CASSPSTSGVWHEQFF. CDR3 nucleotides: TGCGCCAGCAGCCCCTCGACTAGCGGGGTCTGGCATGAGCAGTTCTTC.